Sequencing of this T cell receptor (beta chain) was carried out in a study of PD-L1 blockade in urothelial cancer. Study background: Blood analysis occurred 3 weeks (second dose) and 6 weeks after treatment start. Study-level points and caveats: Patients who had durable benefit saw their tumor-associated blood clones expand more at 3 weeks.

The data were produced by immunoSEQ multiplex PCR, yet TCRdb's version contains in-frame clones alone and is incomplete. Of around 82,000 clones in the sample, roughly 89% were seen once. V was pared by 4 bases and J by 1 base, with 20 bases of the junction left unmatched. CDR3 size: 19 residues. Germline V gives CDR1 SGHRS, CDR2 YFSETQ. In the case of this clone: Its target is unknown.

Indicated time point: pretreatment peripheral blood. The study enrolled patients with locally advanced or metastatic urothelial carcinoma. This chain connects TRBV5-1 to TRBJ2-7; 7 bases map to TRBD2. This sequence originates from a man in his sixties with urothelial cancer. Source: PBMCs, taken around atezolizumab (anti-PD-L1) treatment. Here the CDR3 DNA reads TGCGCCAGCAGCCCACAACTAGCGTATTCCCAAACCGGATCCTACGAGCAGTACTTC. Translated, it gives CASSPQLAYSQTGSYEQYF.